Following are 18 T cell receptor beta chains from one sample sequenced in a study of cytomegalovirus exposure and HLA in healthy donors. A multiplex PCR was run with 60 Vbeta primers and 13 Jbeta primers. Generated by immunoSEQ multiplex PCR, the TCRdb table keeps only in-frame clones and is missing some. This listing includes some 160,000 clones. The sequenced material came from PBMCs. The receptors were gathered from a man aged 25-45 years in good health and CMV-seronegative.

The V gene is TRBV11-2, the J gene TRBJ1-2; 9 positions agree with TRBD1. V was pared by 5 bases and J by 8 bases, with 12 bases of the junction left unmatched. CDR3 length: 15 amino acids. Germline V gene data show CDR1 as SGHAT and CDR2 as FQNNGV. The CDR3 nucleotides are TGTGCCAGCAGCCCGGTCGGGACAGGGTTTGAGGGCTACACCTTC. Protein product: CASSPVGTGFEGYTF.

This chain uses TRBV11-3 with TRBJ2-1, with D maybe TRBD1 (5 bases). V lost 2 bases and J 10 bases, leaving 12 bases between the germline ends. Per the germline V gene, CDR1 is SGHNT and CDR2 is YENEEA. The CDR3 extends over 13 amino acids. Here the CDR3 reads CASSLNLDTEQFF. As DNA, the CDR3 is TGTGCCAGCAGCTTAAACCTGGACACCGAGCAGTTCTTC.

This CDR3 is CAISEAGGHEQFF. The CDR3 coding sequence is TGTGCCATCAGTGAAGCGGGAGGTCATGAGCAGTTCTTC. The chain joins TRBV10-3 to TRBJ2-1, with 9 bases identical to TRBD2. With V trimmed by 3 bases and J by 8 bases, 2 bases remained unmatched. The CDR3 consists of 13 residues. Germline assignment: CDR1 ENHRY and CDR2 SYGVKD.

The J gene is TRBJ1-6, the V gene TRBV19; tentative D call: TRBD1 (6 bases). CDR1 is LNHDA, CDR2 SQIVND, per germline (reference sequence). The CDR3 length is 14 residues. V was trimmed by 7 bases and J by 3 bases, leaving 10 bases between them. The DNA for the CDR3 is TGTGCCAGTACCTTGGACAGCTATAATTCACCCCTCCACTTT. Its translation is CASTLDSYNSPLHF.

The chain carries TRBV21-1 and TRBJ1-1. TRBV21-1 is an annotated pseudogene. The CDR3 is made up of 16 amino acids. The CDR3 is CASSKQVGGSDTEAFF. The CDR3 DNA follows: TGTGCCAGCAGCAAACAAGTGGGAGGGTCTGACACTGAAGCTTTCTTT.

The chain employs TRBV18 and TRBJ2-5, with TRBD1 identical over 7 bases. Unmatched junction bases numbered 11, after V lost 5 bases and J lost 5 bases. The CDR3 has 15 amino acids. Germline-derived CDR1 and CDR2 are KGHSH and LQKENI. Written as DNA, the CDR3 is TGTGCCAGCTCAACGTCAGGGGGTAGTCAGGAGACCCAGTACTTC. As protein: CASSTSGGSQETQYF.

In DNA form, the CDR3 reads TGTGCCAGCAGTTCCCTAGCGGGAGCCTTTAATGAGCAGTTCTTC. Translating gives CASSSLAGAFNEQFF. J is TRBJ2-1 and V is TRBV27, with TRBD2 matching over 10 bases. CDR3 length: 15 amino acids. The J segment lost 7 bases and the V segment lost 4 bases, leaving 7 bases of the junction unmatched. Germline V gives CDR1 MNHEY, CDR2 SMNVEV (reference sequence).

V usage is TRBV5-1 and J usage is TRBJ1-1, with D possibly matching TRBD1 (5 bases). Deletions cut 0 bases from V and 3 bases from J, with 9 bases between. This CDR3 region has 14 residues. The germline V gene encodes CDR1 SGHRS and CDR2 YFSETQ. Here the CDR3 reads CASSLALGDTEAFF. In DNA, the CDR3 is TGCGCCAGCAGCTTGGCCCTAGGGGACACTGAAGCTTTCTTT.

The chain joins TRBV29-1 to TRBJ2-5; TRBD1 might be the D (5 bases). Germline CDR1 is SQVTM and CDR2 is ANQGSEA. Trimming took 7 bases from V and 2 from J, leaving 8 bases between them. The CDR3 covers 11 residues. CDR3 nucleotides: TGCAGCGCAGGGAAACAAGAGACCCAGTACTTC. Translated: CSAGKQETQYF.

V usage is TRBV9 and J usage is TRBJ2-3; TRBD2 matches at 10 bases. Germline values: CDR1 SGDLS, CDR2 YYNGEE. V lost 5 bases and J lost 4; bases outside the gene matches: 4. The length of the CDR3 is 14 residues. The CDR3 here is CASSDGTSADTQYF. CDR3 sequence (DNA): TGTGCCAGCAGTGATGGGACTAGCGCAGATACGCAGTATTTT.

The chain recombines TRBV28 with TRBJ2-1; 9 bases map to TRBD1. The length of the CDR3 is 14 residues. Germline CDR1 reads MDHEN; CDR2 reads SYDVKM. The junction had 9 bases not matched to a gene; V was cut back by 8 bases and J by 7 bases. CDR3 in amino acids: CASVGQGTGNEQFF. Here the CDR3 DNA reads TGTGCCAGCGTCGGACAGGGGACTGGGAATGAGCAGTTCTTC.

The V and J genes are TRBV7-6 and TRBJ2-3; 7 bases match TRBD1. CDR1 is SGHVS and CDR2 is FNYEAQ in the germline V gene. J lost 4 bases, V lost 5 bases, and 6 bases had no gene match. This CDR3 comprises 14 residues. This chain's CDR3 is CASSVLDRADTQYF. The CDR3 DNA is TGTGCCAGCAGCGTTCTAGACAGGGCAGATACGCAGTATTTT.

The chain links TRBV18 to TRBJ2-1; TRBD2 agrees at 8 bases. The V segment lost 0 bases and the J segment 2 bases; nucleotides outside the gene matches: 9. Per the germline V gene, CDR1 is KGHSH and CDR2 is LQKENI. This CDR3 region has 18 residues. CDR3 amino acids: CASSPPGSSGKTYNEQFF. For the CDR3, the DNA is TGTGCCAGCTCACCACCGGGGAGTAGCGGGAAAACCTACAATGAGCAGTTCTTC. Based on the CDR3 plus reference TRBV18 and TRBJ2-1, the full variable domain is NAGVMQNPRHLVRRRGQEARLRCSPMKGHSHVYWYRQLPEEGLKFMVYLQKENIIDESGMPKERFSAEFPKEGPSILRIQQVVRGDSAAYFCASSPPGSSGKTYNEQFFGPGTRLTVL.

CDR3 sequence (DNA): TGTGCCAGCAGCCCCCGGACAGTTGGAAACACCATATATTTT. Its protein product is CASSPRTVGNTIYF. The genes are TRBV7-2 and TRBJ1-3; D perhaps matches TRBD1 (6 bases). The V end lost 5 bases, the J end lost 3 bases, and 11 bases lay between the germline ends. The CDR3 is 14 amino acids. In germline, CDR1 is SGHTA, CDR2 FQGNSA. The variable domain in full, completed from reference TRBV7-2 and TRBJ1-3, reads GAGVSQSPSNKVTEKGKDVELRCDPISGHTALYWYRQSLGQGLEFLIYFQGNSAPDKSGLPSDRFSAERTGGSVSTLTIQRTQQEDSAVYLCASSPRTVGNTIYFGEGSWLTVV.

This chain links TRBV6-1 with TRBJ1-4, with D tentatively TRBD1 (6 bases). The germline V gene has CDR1 MNHNS and CDR2 SASEGT. V dropped 6 bases and J dropped 3 bases, with 11 bases sitting between them. This CDR3 contains 14 residues. CDR3 loop: CASSLQGSNEKLFF. The CDR3 DNA is TGTGCCAGCAGCCTACAGGGTTCTAATGAAAAACTGTTTTTT.

V usage is TRBV6-1 and J usage is TRBJ2-7, with 8 bases aligning to TRBD1. CDR3 length: 14 amino acids. In germline, CDR1 is MNHNS, CDR2 SASEGT. Germline trimming cut 5 bases from V and 5 bases from J; bases unmatched to any gene: 8. The CDR3 bases are TGTGCCAGCAGTCTTGAGGACAGGGCGGACGAGCAGTACTTC. Translation gives CASSLEDRADEQYF.

The chain has TRBV11-2 and TRBJ1-2; no definite D call. The CDR3 is 15 residues long. Germline V gene sequence: CDR1 SGHAT, CDR2 FQNNGV. V lost 1 base, J lost 3 bases, and 12 bases lay in between. This CDR3 is CASSLGATSHYGYTF. For the CDR3, the DNA is TGTGCCAGCAGCTTAGGGGCCACTTCCCACTATGGCTACACCTTC.

Concerning this clone: Within the sample, other DNA sequences also encode this same CDR3. The V call is TRBV5-1, the J call TRBJ1-1, with D possibly matching TRBD1 (5 bases). CDR1 SGHRS and CDR2 YFSETQ come from the germline V gene. The CDR3 extends over 14 amino acids. V lost 2 bases to trimming and J lost 3 bases, with 11 bases between them. The CDR3, as DNA: TGCGCCAGCAGCTTCATCGGGGGAGACACTGAAGCTTTCTTT. Translated, it gives CASSFIGGDTEAFF.